This T cell receptor (beta chain) came from a study of beta chain features in type 1 diabetes. Study results and limitations: Significant though moderate, a shortening of TCRB CDR3s appeared in all four CD4+ subsets of Type 1 diabetes patients. Small HLA sub-analyses could not settle whether HLA shapes TCRB rearrangement.

What was sequenced were expressed TCRB transcripts, since all of the isolated RNA had been reverse transcribed. TCRdb's copy holds only in-frame clones and misses some; the assay was immunoSEQ multiplex PCR. The sample lists roughly 730,000 clones; 13% were seen once. CDR3 length: 15 amino acids. The V end lost 7 bases, the J end lost 8 bases, and 23 bases lay between the germline ends. Germline CDR1 ENHRY, CDR2 SYGVKD. In regard to this clone: The antigen is not known.

Specimen: naive CD4+ T cells from blood. This TCR came from a man between 18 and 35 years old with type 1 diabetes. The V gene is TRBV10-3, the J gene TRBJ1-2; D perhaps matches TRBD1 (5 bases). CDR3 residues: CAITSGDGALLGYTF. CDR3 DNA sequence: TGTGCCATCACCTCGGGAGATGGGGCTCTATTAGGCTACACCTTC.